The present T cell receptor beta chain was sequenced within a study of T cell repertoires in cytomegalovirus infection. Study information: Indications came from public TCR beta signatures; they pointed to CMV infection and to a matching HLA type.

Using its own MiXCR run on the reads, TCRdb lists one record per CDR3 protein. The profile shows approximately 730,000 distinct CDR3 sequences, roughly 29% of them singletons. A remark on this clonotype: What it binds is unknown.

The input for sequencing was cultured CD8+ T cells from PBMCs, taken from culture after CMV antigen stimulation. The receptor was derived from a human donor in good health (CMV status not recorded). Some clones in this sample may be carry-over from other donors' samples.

The CDR3 here is CAAMGRHTEAFF. As DNA, the CDR3 is TGTGCCGCAATGGGGAGGCACACTGAAGCTTTCTTT. The chain employs TRBV19 and TRBJ1-1; D unclear. CDR1 and CDR2 (germline): LNHDA, SQIVND (reference sequence). The ends were cut back, 11 bases at V and 3 bases at J, with 13 bases in the middle. The length of the CDR3 is 12 residues.